The 23 T cell receptor beta chains given below trace back to one sample, sequenced in a study of T cell changes during pregnancy in multiple sclerosis. This table comes from immunoSEQ multiplex PCR, and its TCRdb copy is limited to in-frame clones, with some not included. In the table there are 30,000 or so clones, roughly 91% of which are singletons. The specimen was CD8+ T cells from peripheral blood mononuclear cells, collected in the second trimester of pregnancy. These receptors originate from a female donor in good health, enrolled as a control in a pregnancy study.

The chain recombines TRBV7-2 with TRBJ2-3; 8 bases are a match to TRBD1. Germline CDR1 SGHTA, CDR2 FQGNSA. The J segment lost 0 bases and the V segment lost 4 bases, leaving 6 bases of the junction unmatched. The CDR3 is 16 amino acids. CDR3 loop: CASSSTGGISTDTQYF. In nucleotides, the CDR3 is TGTGCCAGCAGCTCCACAGGGGGGATTAGCACAGATACGCAGTATTTT.

V and J are TRBV6-5 and TRBJ1-1; TRBD1 matches 7 bases. The CDR3 is made up of 14 amino acids. Germline loops: CDR1 MNHEY, CDR2 SVGAGI. Losses at the gene ends were 6 bases for V and 1 base for J; bases not matched to a gene: 5. DNA of the CDR3: TGTGCCAGCAGGGACAGGCCCACGAACACTGAAGCTTTCTTT. Translated, it gives CASRDRPTNTEAFF.

The V call is TRBV6-5, the J call TRBJ2-5, with D maybe TRBD2 (5 bases). The V and J ends lost 2 bases and 5 bases respectively, with 12 bases between them. The CDR3 is made up of 14 amino acids. Germline V CDR1 and CDR2: MNHEY, SVGAGI. The DNA of the CDR3 is TGTGCCAGCAGTTACCTCGACGGGGAGGAGACCCAGTACTTC. This gives the protein CASSYLDGEETQYF.

This clone was seen a single time. V and J are TRBV7-3 and TRBJ2-5, with D possibly TRBD1 on 5 matching bases. Germline V lookup: CDR1 SGHTA, CDR2 FQGTGA. V gave up 2 bases and J gave up 4 bases, with 11 bases separating them. CDR3 length: 14 amino acids. The CDR3: CASSLGRVRETQYF. CDR3 sequence (DNA): TGTGCCAGCAGCTTAGGCAGGGTTCGAGAGACCCAGTACTTC. Full variable domain (outside the CDR3, taken from reference TRBV7-3 and TRBJ2-5): GAGVSQTPSNKVTEKGKYVELRCDPISGHTALYWYRQSLGQGPEFLIYFQGTGAADDSGLPNDRFFAVRPEGSVSTLKIQRTERGDSAVYLCASSLGRVRETQYFGPGTRLLVL.

This clone was picked up one time. The chain joins TRBV15 to TRBJ2-3; D is undetermined. Germline V lookup: CDR1 LNHNV, CDR2 YYDKDF (reference sequence). Trimming took off 5 bases at V and 14 bases at J, with 26 bases between the two ends. This CDR3 is 15 amino acids long. The CDR3: CATSADNAPFAPPYF. CDR3 bases: TGTGCCACCAGCGCAGACAACGCACCCTTTGCCCCCCCGTATTTT.

The chain uses TRBV27 and TRBJ2-2, with 9 bases identical to TRBD1. Germline V CDR1 and CDR2: MNHEY, SMNVEV (reference sequence). The CDR3 consists of 12 residues. Losses at the gene ends were 10 bases for V and 6 bases for J; bases not matched to a gene: 3. DNA for the CDR3: TGTGCCACCACAGGGGGCCCCGGGGAGCTGTTTTTT. Its protein is CATTGGPGELFF.

V usage is TRBV7-9 and J usage is TRBJ2-7; TRBD1 matches at 10 bases. With V trimmed by 1 base and J by 7 bases, 4 bases remained unmatched. In germline, CDR1 is SEHNR, CDR2 FQNEAQ (reference sequence). CDR3 length: 14 residues. CDR3 sequence (DNA): TGTGCCAGCAGCTTAGGACAGGGGGCTTTTGAGCAGTACTTC. It codes for CASSLGQGAFEQYF. The variable domain in full, completed from reference TRBV7-9 and TRBJ2-7, reads DTGVSQNPRHKITKRGQNVTFRCDPISEHNRLYWYRQTLGQGPEFLTYFQNEAQLEKSRLLSDRFSAERPKGSFSTLEIQRTEQGDSAMYLCASSLGQGAFEQYFGPGTRLTVT.

CDR3 amino acids: CASSQDLYFNRVNSPLHF. The CDR3 DNA follows: TGCGCCAGCAGCCAAGATTTGTATTTTAACAGGGTTAATTCACCCCTCCACTTT. The V and J genes are TRBV4-1 and TRBJ1-6; possible D gene TRBD1, 6 bases. This CDR3 is 18 amino acids long. Germline loops: CDR1 MGHRA, CDR2 YSYEKL. Trimming stripped 0 bases from V and 6 bases from J, with 18 bases between.

This clone turned up a few times. V gene TRBV7-9 combines with J gene TRBJ1-2; D gene unclear. The CDR3 length is 12 residues. CDR1 and CDR2 (germline): SEHNR, FQNEAQ (reference sequence). Deletions cut 5 bases from V and 5 bases from J, with 9 bases between. The chain's CDR3 is CASSPEGYGYTF. CDR3 bases: TGTGCCAGCAGCCCGGAGGGATATGGCTACACCTTC.

The V and J genes are TRBV4-1 and TRBJ1-1; 9 bases are shared with TRBD1. Germline loops: CDR1 MGHRA, CDR2 YSYEKL. Germline trimming cut 4 bases from V and 4 bases from J; bases unmatched to any gene: 7. CDR3 length: 15 amino acids. CDR3 sequence: CASSPGTGSITEAFF. In nucleotides, the CDR3 is TGCGCCAGCAGCCCCGGGACAGGGTCGATCACTGAAGCTTTCTTT.

The rearrangement uses TRBV29-1 and TRBJ1-3, with 9 bases aligning to TRBD1. From germline, CDR1 is SQVTM and CDR2 ANQGSEA. This CDR3 region has 18 residues. The V and J ends lost 0 bases and 0 bases, in that order; junction bases with no gene match: 9. The CDR3 bases are TGCAGCGTTGAAGAATGGTCCGGACAGGGGAACTCTGGAAACACCATATATTTT. Amino acids: CSVEEWSGQGNSGNTIYF. The full variable domain, its missing parts supplied by reference TRBV29-1 and TRBJ1-3, is SAVISQKPSRDICQRGTSLTIQCQVDSQVTMMFWYRQQPGQSLTLIATANQGSEATYESGFVIDKFPISRPNLTFSTLTVSNMSPEDSSIYLCSVEEWSGQGNSGNTIYFGEGSWLTVV.

The chain carries TRBV11-3 and TRBJ2-4; D perhaps matches TRBD2 (6 bases). The CDR3 has 12 residues. Trimming left V 5 bases short and J 11 bases short, with 13 bases between. CDR1 is SGHNT, CDR2 YENEEA, per germline. Here the CDR3 DNA reads TGTGCCAGCAGCCCGGCGGGGCTCCTTCAGTACTTC. Amino acids: CASSPAGLLQYF. The entire variable domain, with the rest obtained from reference TRBV11-3 and TRBJ2-4, is as follows: EAGVVQSPRYKIIEKKQPVAFWCNPISGHNTLYWYLQNLGQGPELLIRYENEEAVDDSQLPKDRFSAERLKGVDSTLKIQPAELGDSAVYLCASSPAGLLQYFGAGTRLSVL.

A remark on this clone: The junction departs from the called germline gene at one end, perhaps through a read error. V usage is TRBV7-9 and J usage is TRBJ1-2; tentative D call: TRBD1 (5 bases). This CDR3 has 14 amino acids. CDR1 SEHNR and CDR2 FQNEAQ come from the germline V gene (reference sequence). This chain's CDR3 is CASSLAGTDYGYTF. Written as DNA, the CDR3 is TGTGCCAGCAGCCTAGCAGGGACTGACTATGGCTACACCTTC.

The chain links TRBV4-3 to TRBJ2-5, with 9 nucleotides matching TRBD1. The ends lost 3 bases at V and 5 bases at J; junction bases unmatched: 10. The CDR3 length is 16 residues. Germline V gene sequence: CDR1 LGHNA, CDR2 YSLEER. The CDR3 here is CASSQAGQGHPETQYF. CDR3 coding DNA: TGCGCCAGCAGCCAGGCCGGACAGGGGCATCCGGAGACCCAGTACTTC.

The J gene is TRBJ2-1, the V gene TRBV4-3; 12 bases match TRBD2. Germline V gene sequence: CDR1 LGHNA, CDR2 YSLEER. The length of the CDR3 is 19 residues. Germline trimming cut 1 base from V and 7 bases from J; bases unmatched to any gene: 14. This CDR3 reads CASSQGSLAGGQTVNEQFF. CDR3 sequence (DNA): TGCGCCAGCAGCCAAGGTTCGCTAGCGGGGGGGCAAACAGTGAATGAGCAGTTCTTC.

This clone was counted once. This chain joins TRBV5-6 and TRBJ2-3, with 10 bases that match TRBD2. The germline V gene encodes CDR1 SGHDT and CDR2 YYEEEE. V was pared by 5 bases and J by 4 bases, with 10 bases of the junction left unmatched. The CDR3 spans 16 residues. CDR3 sequence: CASRIRAGGLSDTQYF. DNA of the CDR3: TGTGCCAGCAGGATCCGAGCGGGGGGGCTTTCAGATACGCAGTATTTT.

The gene calls are TRBV6-6 and TRBJ2-7, with TRBD1 as a possible D gene (6 bases). Germline-derived CDR1 and CDR2 are MNHNY and SVGAGI (reference sequence). The CDR3 is 13 residues long. Trimming took 8 bases from V and 1 from J, leaving 12 bases between them. The CDR3 DNA is TGTGCCAGCGGAAACAGGGTTTCCTACGAGCAGTACTTC. This encodes CASGNRVSYEQYF.

J is TRBJ1-1 and V is TRBV21-1. TRBV21-1 is marked as a pseudogene. The CDR3 extends over 14 amino acids. The CDR3 sequence is CASDLDRLNTEAFF. The CDR3 coding sequence is TGTGCCAGCGACCTAGACCGGTTGAACACTGAAGCTTTCTTT.

This chain connects TRBV4-1 to TRBJ2-7; TRBD1 matches at 9 bases. Germline V gene sequence: CDR1 MGHRA, CDR2 YSYEKL. The V and J ends lost 1 base and 7 bases, in that order; junction bases with no gene match: 5. This CDR3 region has 14 residues. CDR3 nucleotides: TGCGCCAGCAGCCAAGGGACAGGGGTGTGGGAGCAGTACTTC. It is translated as CASSQGTGVWEQYF.

The chain carries TRBV5-1 and TRBJ1-3; D might be TRBD1 (5 bases). Germline CDR1 is SGHRS and CDR2 is YFSETQ. The CDR3 contains 12 residues. V lost 0 bases, J lost 10 bases, and 8 bases lay in between. CDR3 amino acids: CASSLDRGTIYF. The CDR3, as DNA: TGCGCCAGCAGCTTGGACCGGGGGACCATATATTTT.

CDR3 nucleotides: TGTGCCAGCAGCCTCTATAGCGGGGGCCGCACAGATACGCAGTATTTT. Encoded protein: CASSLYSGGRTDTQYF. V is TRBV4-2 and J is TRBJ2-3; 9 bases align to TRBD2. This CDR3 has 16 residues. Trimming removed 4 bases from V and 1 base from J; junction bases left unmatched: 6. Germline V lookup: CDR1 LGHNA, CDR2 YNFKEQ.

The chain is built from TRBV13 and TRBJ2-1; D is ambiguous. The germline gives CDR1 PRHDT, CDR2 FYEKMQ (reference sequence). The CDR3 has 11 residues. Trimming took off 5 bases at V and 9 bases at J, with 8 bases between the two ends. CDR3 protein: CASSLQAEQFF. CDR3 sequence (DNA): TGTGCCAGCAGCCTCCAGGCTGAGCAGTTCTTC.

The chain joins TRBV7-8 to TRBJ2-5, with D perhaps TRBD2 (6 bases). Trimming cost V 3 bases and J 0 bases, with 8 bases left between them. The germline CDR1 and CDR2 sequences are SGHVS and FQNEAQ. This CDR3 is built from 14 residues. In DNA form, the CDR3 reads TGTGCCAGCAGCTTTCGCGGGGACCAAGAGACCCAGTACTTC. Translating it yields CASSFRGDQETQYF.